This passage covers 18 T cell receptor beta chains from one sample sequenced in a study of Ad26.COV2.S vaccination and SARS-CoV-2 variants. The method was immunoSEQ multiplex PCR; TCRdb's version includes in-frame clones alone and lacks a portion of them. The table has about 350,000 clones, 92% seen once. Sequences were derived from peripheral blood, sampled after recovery from COVID-19. The receptors originated from a human donor who had recovered from COVID-19.

The chain joins TRBV7-6 to TRBJ2-3; the match to TRBD2 covers 8 bases. With V trimmed by 5 bases and J by 1 base, 11 bases remained unmatched. This CDR3 is built from 17 residues. Germline CDR1 reads SGHVS; CDR2 reads FNYEAQ. CDR3: CASSRYSGAGGTDTQYF. Written as DNA, the CDR3 is TGTGCCAGCAGCCGCTATAGCGGGGCGGGGGGCACAGATACGCAGTATTTT.

Of note for this clone: The limits of the CDR3 on the DNA are not certain, so only TCRdb's listed CDR3 is given. The V and J genes are TRBV7-5 and TRBJ1-6. TRBV7-5 is recorded as a pseudogene. The CDR3 contains 19 residues when both ends are counted. This CDR3 reads CARSQGRYGCGSYNSPLHF.

The chain joins TRBV7-9 to TRBJ1-1; no reliable D call. Germline V lookup: CDR1 SEHNR, CDR2 FQNEAQ (reference sequence). V lost 5 bases, J lost 5 bases, and 21 bases lay in between. The CDR3 loop spans 16 amino acids. DNA for the CDR3: TGTGCCAGCAGCCGTTTAGTTAACCTAATTCCTACTGAAGCTTTCTTT. Residues: CASSRLVNLIPTEAFF.

V and J are TRBV25-1 and TRBJ1-2; D gene ambiguous. Trimming pared 3 bases from V and 2 bases from J, leaving 10 bases between. This CDR3 contains 14 residues. CDR1 is MGHDK and CDR2 is SYGVNS in the germline V gene. The chain's CDR3 is CASSDTRRNYGYTF. CDR3 in DNA: TGTGCCAGCAGTGACACTCGACGGAACTATGGCTACACCTTC.

V and J are TRBV12-5 and TRBJ1-2; D is perhaps TRBD1 (5 bases). Germline V gene lookup returns CDR1 LGHNT and CDR2 FRNRAP. V lost 7 bases to trimming and J lost 4 bases, with 10 bases between them. This CDR3 is built from 12 residues. The CDR3 nucleotides are TGTGCTAGTGCCGACAGTGGCTATGGCTACACCTTC. It translates to CASADSGYGYTF.

This chain uses TRBV2 with TRBJ2-3, with D unclear. V gave up 9 bases and J gave up 1 base, with 26 bases separating them. The CDR3 runs to 18 residues. In germline, CDR1 is SNHLY, CDR2 FYNNEI. The CDR3 DNA reads as TGTGCCAGTTACAGCCCCCTGAGGAGAACCTTGGGCACAGATACGCAGTATTTT. Protein: CASYSPLRRTLGTDTQYF.

This chain uses TRBV7-9 with TRBJ2-1, with 11 bases lining up with TRBD2. The CDR3 covers 14 residues. V was pared by 5 bases and J by 10 bases, with 7 bases of the junction left unmatched. The germline V gene has CDR1 SEHNR and CDR2 FQNEAQ (reference sequence). The CDR3 coding sequence is TGTGCCAGCAGCCGTAGCGGGGGGGCTGACGAGCAGTTCTTC. It codes for CASSRSGGADEQFF.

The chain recombines TRBV7-3 with TRBJ2-1; 8 bases agree with TRBD1. Losses at the gene ends were 3 bases for V and 8 bases for J; bases not matched to a gene: 6. The CDR3 spans 14 residues. Germline loops: CDR1 SGHTA, CDR2 FQGTGA. The CDR3 DNA follows: TGTGCCAGCAGCTTGGACAGGGTCAGGGATGAGCAGTTCTTC. This codes for CASSLDRVRDEQFF.

The gene calls are TRBV11-2 and TRBJ1-5; D is unclear. The length of the CDR3 is 13 residues. Germline values: CDR1 SGHAT, CDR2 FQNNGV. V was trimmed by 1 base and J by 4 bases, leaving 5 bases between them. CDR3 amino acids: CASSLGVNQPQHF. CDR3 bases: TGTGCCAGCAGCTTAGGGGTGAATCAGCCCCAGCATTTT. Full variable domain (rest looked up from reference TRBV11-2 and TRBJ1-5): EAGVAQSPRYKIIEKRQSVAFWCNPISGHATLYWYQQILGQGPKLLIQFQNNGVVDDSQLPKDRFSAERLKGVDSTLKIQPAKLEDSAVYLCASSLGVNQPQHFGDGTRLSIL.

V gene TRBV2 combines with J gene TRBJ1-6, with no clear D. V was shortened by 4 bases and J by 3 bases, with 13 bases between the two germline ends. Germline CDR1 is SNHLY and CDR2 is FYNNEI. CDR3 length: 16 amino acids. The CDR3, as DNA: TGTGCCAGCAGTGGTGGGGAGTCCCTCTATAATTCACCCCTCCACTTT. Protein: CASSGGESLYNSPLHF.

This chain joins TRBV19 and TRBJ2-3; perhaps TRBD2 as D (6 bases). The CDR3 totals 14 residues. Trimming took off 5 bases at V and 4 bases at J, with 13 bases between the two ends. Germline assignment: CDR1 LNHDA and CDR2 SQIVND (reference sequence). CDR3 DNA: TGTGCCAGTAGTCCGGGGGAAATAGCAGATACGCAGTATTTT. Translating gives CASSPGEIADTQYF.

The chain links TRBV27 to TRBJ2-1; D unresolved. V was trimmed by 6 bases and J by 8 bases, leaving 11 bases between them. CDR1 and CDR2 from the germline V gene are MNHEY and SMNVEV (reference sequence). The CDR3 loop spans 12 amino acids. Here the CDR3 reads CASSGPWDEQFF. In nucleotides, the CDR3 is TGTGCCAGCAGCGGCCCCTGGGATGAGCAGTTCTTC.

The chain has TRBV5-6 and TRBJ2-5; 9 bases map to TRBD2. The CDR3 consists of 15 residues. In germline, CDR1 is SGHDT, CDR2 YYEEEE. V dropped 2 bases and J dropped 1; count of bases not matched to a gene: 3. CDR3 in DNA: TGTGCCAGCAGCTTTTCTAGCGGGGTCCAAGAGACCCAGTACTTC. It is translated as CASSFSSGVQETQYF.

CDR3 nucleotide sequence: TGTGCCAGCAGCGGGGGGACGGGACGGAACTCCTACGAGCAGTACTTC. Translating it yields CASSGGTGRNSYEQYF. The chain uses TRBV9 and TRBJ2-7, with D possibly being TRBD1 or TRBD2 (5 bases each). V was trimmed by 3 bases and J by 0 bases, leaving 16 bases between them. In germline, CDR1 is SGDLS, CDR2 YYNGEE. CDR3 length equals 16 residues. The full variable domain, rest sourced from reference TRBV9 and TRBJ2-7, is DSGVTQTPKHLITATGQRVTLRCSPRSGDLSVYWYQQSLDQGLQFLIQYYNGEERAKGNILERFSAQQFPDLHSELNLSSLELGDSALYFCASSGGTGRNSYEQYFGPGTRLTVT.

The rearrangement uses TRBV9 and TRBJ1-3; no reliable D call. The CDR3 loop spans 15 amino acids. Between the trimmed V and J ends, which lost 4 bases and 2 bases, there was a span of 13 bases. Germline V CDR1 and CDR2: SGDLS, YYNGEE. CDR3 region: CASSPQNWAGNTIYF. The DNA of the CDR3 is TGTGCCAGCAGCCCTCAAAACTGGGCTGGAAACACCATATATTTT.

The chain is built from TRBV5-1 and TRBJ2-5; TRBD2 matches at 8 bases. Per germline, CDR1 SGHRS and CDR2 YFSETQ. V lost 2 bases, J lost 3 bases, and 9 bases stayed unmatched. The CDR3 is made up of 16 amino acids. CDR3 sequence: CASSFSGVSTEETQYF. CDR3 nucleotide sequence: TGCGCCAGCAGCTTTAGCGGGGTTTCAACGGAAGAGACCCAGTACTTC.

As to this clone: Other nucleotide sequences from this sample produce the same CDR3. The CDR3 loop is CASSFGGNTEAFF. The DNA of the CDR3 is TGCGCCAGCAGCTTTGGGGGGAACACTGAAGCTTTCTTT. The rearrangement uses TRBV5-1 and TRBJ1-1; D is possibly TRBD1 (5 bases). This CDR3 region has 13 residues. CDR1 SGHRS and CDR2 YFSETQ come from the germline V gene. Trimming removed 2 bases at V and 1 base at J, with 6 bases between.

The chain carries TRBV7-9 and TRBJ1-1; unclear D gene. CDR1 is SEHNR, CDR2 FQNEAQ, per germline (reference sequence). The CDR3 is 13 amino acids. The V end lost 6 bases, the J end lost 3 bases, and 11 bases lay between the germline ends. The CDR3 region is CASRKEVDTEAFF. The CDR3 nucleotides read TGTGCCAGCAGAAAGGAGGTAGACACTGAAGCTTTCTTT.